This TCR beta chain originates from a study of cytomegalovirus exposure and HLA in healthy donors. Study summary: Tens of millions of unique TCRs, all from HLA-typed donors, were included in an early release of the data.

V was pared by 0 bases and J by 7 bases, with 15 bases between. This CDR3 region has 15 residues. In germline, CDR1 is LGHNA, CDR2 YSLEER. The PCR was carried out with 60 Vbeta primers and 13 Jbeta primers. TCRdb's table, derived via immunoSEQ multiplex PCR, lists solely in-frame clones and lacks some. The sample contains 60,000 to 70,000 clones, roughly 69% of which appear only once. Material: PBMCs. The TCR was taken from a woman between 50 and 59 years old in good health and CMV-seronegative. The chain recombines TRBV4-3 with TRBJ1-1; D is ambiguous. For the CDR3, the DNA is TGCGCCAGCAGCCAAGATCTAGGCGGAGGCGGTGAAGCTTTCTTT. Residues: CASSQDLGGGGEAFF.